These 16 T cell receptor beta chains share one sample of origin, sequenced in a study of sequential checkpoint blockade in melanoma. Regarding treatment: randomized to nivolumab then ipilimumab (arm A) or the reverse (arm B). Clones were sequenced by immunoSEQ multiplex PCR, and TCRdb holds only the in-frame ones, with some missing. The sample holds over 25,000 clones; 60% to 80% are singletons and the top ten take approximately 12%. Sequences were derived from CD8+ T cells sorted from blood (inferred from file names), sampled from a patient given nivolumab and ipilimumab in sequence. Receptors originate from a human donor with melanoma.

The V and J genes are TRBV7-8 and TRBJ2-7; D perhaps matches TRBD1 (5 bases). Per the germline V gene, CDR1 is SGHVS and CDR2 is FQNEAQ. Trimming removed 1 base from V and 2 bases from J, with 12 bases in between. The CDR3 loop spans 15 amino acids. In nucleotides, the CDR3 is TGTGCCAGCAGCTTAGAACAGGCATCCCCCTACGAGCAGTACTTC. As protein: CASSLEQASPYEQYF.

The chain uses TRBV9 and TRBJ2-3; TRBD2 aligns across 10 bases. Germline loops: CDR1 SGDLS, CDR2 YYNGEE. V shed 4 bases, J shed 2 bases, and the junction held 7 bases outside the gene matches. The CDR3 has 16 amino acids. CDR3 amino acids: CASSQGLAIPTDTQYF. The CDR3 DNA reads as TGTGCCAGCAGCCAGGGACTAGCGATCCCCACAGATACGCAGTATTTT.

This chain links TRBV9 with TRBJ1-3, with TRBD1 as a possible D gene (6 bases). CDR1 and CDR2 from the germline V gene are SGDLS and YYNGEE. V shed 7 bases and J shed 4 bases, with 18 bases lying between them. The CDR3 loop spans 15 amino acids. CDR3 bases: TGTGCCAGCGGCCTTGGGGGGGCTACAGGAAACACCATATATTTT. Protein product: CASGLGGATGNTIYF.

The CDR3 reads CASSLALGAGYEQYF. CDR3 DNA: TGTGCCAGCAGCTTAGCGCTGGGTGCAGGCTACGAGCAGTACTTC. V usage is TRBV7-6 and J usage is TRBJ2-7, with no clear D. The length of the CDR3 is 15 residues. Germline loops: CDR1 SGHVS, CDR2 FNYEAQ. V lost 0 bases and J 3 bases, leaving 12 bases between the germline ends.

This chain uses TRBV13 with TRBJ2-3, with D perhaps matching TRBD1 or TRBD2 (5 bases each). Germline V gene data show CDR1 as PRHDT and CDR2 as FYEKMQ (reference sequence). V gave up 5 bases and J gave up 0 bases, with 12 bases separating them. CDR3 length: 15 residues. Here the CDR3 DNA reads TGTGCCAGCAGCGTAGAGGGGATGAGCACAGATACGCAGTATTTT. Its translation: CASSVEGMSTDTQYF.

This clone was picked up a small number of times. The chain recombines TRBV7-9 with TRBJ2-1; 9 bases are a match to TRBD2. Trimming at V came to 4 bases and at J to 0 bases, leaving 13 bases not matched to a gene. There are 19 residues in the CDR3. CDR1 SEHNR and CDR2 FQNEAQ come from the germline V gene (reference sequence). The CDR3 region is CASSSLPGLALSSYNEQFF. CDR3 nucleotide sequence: TGTGCCAGCAGCTCCCTTCCGGGACTAGCTTTAAGCTCCTACAATGAGCAGTTCTTC.

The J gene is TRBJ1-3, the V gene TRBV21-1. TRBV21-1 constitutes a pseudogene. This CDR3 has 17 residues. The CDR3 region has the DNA TGTGCCAGCAGCCCCGTGGGGGGAGGGGGGTCTGGAAACACCATATATTTT. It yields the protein CASSPVGGGGSGNTIYF.

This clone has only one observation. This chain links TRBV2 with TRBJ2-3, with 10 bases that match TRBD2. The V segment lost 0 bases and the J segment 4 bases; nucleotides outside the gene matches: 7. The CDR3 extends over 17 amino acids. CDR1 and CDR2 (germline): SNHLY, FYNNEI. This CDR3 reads CASSEAGSGGAADTQYF. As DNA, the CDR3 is TGTGCCAGCAGTGAAGCGGGCAGCGGGGGGGCAGCAGATACGCAGTATTTT. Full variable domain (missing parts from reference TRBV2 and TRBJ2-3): EPEVTQTPSHQVTQMGQEVILRCVPISNHLYFYWYRQILGQKVEFLVSFYNNEISEKSEIFDDQFSVERPDGSNFTLKIRSTKLEDSAMYFCASSEAGSGGAADTQYFGPGTRLTVL.

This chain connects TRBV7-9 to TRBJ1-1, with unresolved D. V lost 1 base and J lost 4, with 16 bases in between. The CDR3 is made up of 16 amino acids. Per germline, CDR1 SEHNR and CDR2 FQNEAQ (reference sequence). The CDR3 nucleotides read TGTGCCAGCAGCTTAGGCAAAGGGAGTGGCGGCACTGAAGCTTTCTTT. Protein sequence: CASSLGKGSGGTEAFF.

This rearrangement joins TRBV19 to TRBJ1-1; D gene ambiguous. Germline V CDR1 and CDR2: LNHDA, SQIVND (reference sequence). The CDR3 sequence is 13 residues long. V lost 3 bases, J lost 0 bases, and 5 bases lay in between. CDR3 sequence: CASSMALNTEAFF. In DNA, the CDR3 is TGTGCCAGTAGTATGGCCCTGAACACTGAAGCTTTCTTT.

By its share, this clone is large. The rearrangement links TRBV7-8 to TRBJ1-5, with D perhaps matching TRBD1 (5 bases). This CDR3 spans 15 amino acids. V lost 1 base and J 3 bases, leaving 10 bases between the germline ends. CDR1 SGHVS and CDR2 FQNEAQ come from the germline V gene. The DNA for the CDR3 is TGTGCCAGCAGCTTAGGGTGGGGGGACAATCAGCCCCAGCATTTT. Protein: CASSLGWGDNQPQHF.

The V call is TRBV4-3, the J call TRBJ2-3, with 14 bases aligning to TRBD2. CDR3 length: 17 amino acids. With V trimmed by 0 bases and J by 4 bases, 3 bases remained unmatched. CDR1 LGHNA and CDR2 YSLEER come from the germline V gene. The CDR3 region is CASSQDGTSGGADTQYF. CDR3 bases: TGCGCCAGCAGCCAAGATGGGACTAGCGGGGGAGCAGATACGCAGTATTTT.

In nucleotides, the CDR3 is TGTGCCAGCGGCACAGGGGAATGGGCCGGGGAGCTGTTTTTT. It yields the protein CASGTGEWAGELFF. This chain uses TRBV6-5 with TRBJ2-2; 7 nucleotides agree with TRBD1. J gave up 6 bases and V 8 bases, and 9 bases lay outside the gene matches. The CDR3 is made up of 14 amino acids. From germline, CDR1 is MNHEY and CDR2 SVGAGI.

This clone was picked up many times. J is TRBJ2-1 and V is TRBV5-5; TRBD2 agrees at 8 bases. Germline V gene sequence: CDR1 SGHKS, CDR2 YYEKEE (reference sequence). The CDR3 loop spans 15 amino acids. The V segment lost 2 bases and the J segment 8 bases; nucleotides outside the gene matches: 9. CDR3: CASSLWGLGYDEQFF. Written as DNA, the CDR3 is TGTGCCAGCAGCTTATGGGGACTAGGGTATGATGAGCAGTTCTTC.

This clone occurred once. The CDR3 region is CASSPTGTYEQYF. Here the CDR3 DNA reads TGTGCCAGCAGCCCGACGGGAACCTACGAGCAGTACTTC. This sequence joins TRBV11-2 and TRBJ2-7; weak D call: TRBD2 (5 bases). V was cut by 5 bases and J by 2 bases, with 10 bases left in between. CDR3 length: 13 residues. Germline CDR1 SGHAT, CDR2 FQNNGV.

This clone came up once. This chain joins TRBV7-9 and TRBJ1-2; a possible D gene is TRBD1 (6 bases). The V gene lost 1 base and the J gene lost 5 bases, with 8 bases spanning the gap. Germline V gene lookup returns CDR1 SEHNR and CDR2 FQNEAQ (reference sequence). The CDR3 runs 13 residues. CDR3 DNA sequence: TGTGCCAGCAGCTTAGGGACAGTTTATGGCTACACCTTC. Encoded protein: CASSLGTVYGYTF.